The source of this T cell receptor (beta chain) is a study of cytomegalovirus exposure and HLA in healthy donors. About the study: Among the 398 genotyped donors, 81% were placed in the Caucasian-associated ancestry cluster.

PCR involved 60 Vbeta and 13 Jbeta primers. Assay: immunoSEQ multiplex PCR; the TCRdb copy retains only in-frame clones and omits some. This sample's table reports about 48,000 clones. With respect to this clone: What it recognizes is unknown.

General study findings and limits: Follow-up analysis found HLA locus-dependent TCR association rates, highest for DRB1 and lowest for HLA-C. Fewer N-insertions than the roughly 670-donor mean were reportedly shown by an Asian-associated ancestry cluster in a later analysis.

CDR1 MDHEN and CDR2 SYDVKM come from the germline V gene. Trimming took 3 bases from V and 1 from J, leaving 9 bases between them. CDR3 length: 15 residues. The chain links TRBV28 to TRBJ2-2, with a possible D match to TRBD2 (6 bases). The source of this sequence is a male donor in good health and CMV-seropositive. Sequencing used PBMCs. The CDR3 DNA is TGTGCCAGCAGTTTCCGAGCGGGGAACACCGGGGAGCTGTTTTTT. Translated, it gives CASSFRAGNTGELFF.